Shown below are 17 T cell receptor beta chains from a single sample sequenced in a study of human T cells and chemical hapten exposure. TCRdb re-analysed the RACE reads in MiXCR, keeping a single row per CDR3 protein. Of 150,000 to 200,000 distinct CDR3 sequences listed, under 25% were seen once; the top ten hold about 2.3%. Time point defined: patch test 3, about 24 weeks after DPC sensitization. Indicated treatment: therapeutic diphenylcyclopropenone sensitization with weekly scalp DPC. The sample here was whole blood, taken in connection with sensitization to the hapten diphenylcyclopropenone (DPC). The receptors here all came from a woman aged 40-49 years with alopecia areata. Some clones in this sample may be carry-over from other donors' samples.

The CDR3 loop reads CASSHQSGPNTGELFF. The CDR3 nucleotides are TGTGCCAGCAGCCACCAGTCGGGGCCGAACACCGGGGAGCTGTTTTTT. The chain couples TRBV3-1 to TRBJ2-2; D possibly uses TRBD1 or TRBD2 (5 bases each). The V gene lost 3 bases and the J gene lost 0 bases, with 11 bases spanning the gap. Looked up from germline, CDR1 is LGHDT and CDR2 is YNNKEL (reference sequence). This CDR3 has 16 residues.

Here the CDR3 reads CASSFEVLVPGVEQYF. CDR3 bases: TGTGCCAGCAGCTTTGAGGTGCTGGTGCCGGGGGTCGAGCAGTACTTC. The rearrangement links TRBV7-2 to TRBJ2-7, with TRBD2 as a possible D gene (6 bases). The CDR3 spans 16 residues. V was clipped by 3 bases and J by 6 bases, with 21 bases between them. Germline CDR1 reads SGHTA; CDR2 reads FQGNSA.

This clonotype has a count of ten or more. The V and J genes are TRBV27 and TRBJ2-1; D is ambiguous. Germline CDR1 reads MNHEY; CDR2 reads SMNVEV (reference sequence). V was shortened by 4 bases and J by 4 bases, with 8 bases between the two germline ends. The CDR3 spans 13 residues. The CDR3 spells CASSSGLYNEQFF. The DNA for the CDR3 is TGTGCCAGCAGTTCGGGCTTATACAATGAGCAGTTCTTC.

The chain recombines TRBV18 with TRBJ1-1; 7 nucleotides align to TRBD1. V was pared by 4 bases and J by 0 bases, with 11 bases of the junction left unmatched. The CDR3 has 17 amino acids. Germline V lookup: CDR1 KGHSH, CDR2 LQKENI. The CDR3 sequence is CASSLRQGRGLNTEAFF. In nucleotides, the CDR3 is TGTGCCAGCTCACTTCGACAGGGACGGGGCCTGAACACTGAAGCTTTCTTT.

A few counts support this clonotype. This chain joins TRBV20-1 and TRBJ1-6, with D hard to call. Germline assignment: CDR1 DFQATT and CDR2 SNEGSKA (reference sequence). V lost 0 bases, J lost 0 bases, and 12 bases lay in between. The length of the CDR3 is 17 residues. The CDR3 is CSARDYPLSSYNSPLHF. CDR3 DNA: TGCAGTGCTAGAGATTATCCCCTGAGCTCCTATAATTCACCCCTCCACTTT.

The chain links TRBV3-1 to TRBJ1-1; possibly TRBD1 for D (6 bases). The CDR3 length is 13 residues. V lost 4 bases and J lost 8, with 14 bases in between. The germline CDR1 and CDR2 sequences are LGHDT and YNNKEL (reference sequence). DNA for the CDR3: TGTGCCAGCAGCCGGAGGGGGGAGAGCGAAGCTTTCTTT. Translation gives CASSRRGESEAFF.

This clonotype was counted a few times. V is TRBV10-3 and J is TRBJ1-4, with D perhaps matching TRBD1 (6 bases). In germline, CDR1 is ENHRY, CDR2 SYGVKD. Deletions cut 6 bases from V and 7 bases from J, with 18 bases between. The CDR3 has 15 residues. The DNA of the CDR3 is TGTGCCATCAGGGGAGCACAGGGAAAAAGTGAAAAACTGTTTTTT. This encodes CAIRGAQGKSEKLFF.

This clonotype was recorded at least ten times. This rearrangement joins TRBV7-8 to TRBJ1-2, with D uncertain. Deletions cut 1 base from V and 3 bases from J, with 3 bases between. CDR1 and CDR2 (germline): SGHVS, FQNEAQ. The CDR3 totals 12 residues. CDR3 loop: CASSLGDYGYTF. CDR3 sequence (DNA): TGTGCCAGCAGCTTAGGAGACTATGGCTACACCTTC.

This chain uses TRBV11-1 with TRBJ2-7, with D maybe TRBD2 (5 bases). V was clipped by 1 base and J by 2 bases, with 9 bases between them. Germline V gene lookup returns CDR1 SGHAT and CDR2 FQDESV (reference sequence). The CDR3 sequence is 14 residues long. The CDR3 region has the DNA TGTGCCAGCAGCTTAGGGCGGGCCGCCTACGAGCAGTACTTC. Translating it yields CASSLGRAAYEQYF.

The V and J genes are TRBV20-1 and TRBJ1-5; TRBD1 agrees at 7 bases. This CDR3 is built from 13 residues. V was pared by 6 bases and J by 3 bases, with 5 bases of the junction left unmatched. Germline CDR1 is DFQATT and CDR2 is SNEGSKA (reference sequence). CDR3 sequence reads: CSAPDRYNQPQHF. The CDR3 coding sequence is TGCAGTGCCCCGGACAGGTACAATCAGCCCCAGCATTTT.

This clonotype was counted between two and nine times. The chain couples TRBV6-5 to TRBJ1-1; D is possibly TRBD1 (5 bases). From germline, CDR1 is MNHEY and CDR2 SVGAGI. Trimming took off 0 bases at V and 1 base at J, with 9 bases between the two ends. The CDR3 loop spans 15 amino acids. CDR3 in amino acids: CASSYSYRPNTEAFF. CDR3 DNA: TGTGCCAGCAGTTACTCGTACAGGCCGAACACTGAAGCTTTCTTT.

A note on this clonotype: A much larger clone lies one base from this, so it may be a read error. This chain uses TRBV20-1 with TRBJ2-7; 11 bases map to TRBD2. CDR1 and CDR2 (germline): DFQATT, SNEGSKA (reference sequence). The CDR3 runs 13 residues. CDR3 in DNA: TGCAGTGCTAGACTAGCGGGAGGAGTCGAGCAGCACTTC. It specifies CSARLAGGVEQHF.

The chain employs TRBV2 and TRBJ1-1; the D gene is possibly TRBD1 (5 bases). The CDR3 runs 13 residues. The germline CDR1 and CDR2 sequences are SNHLY and FYNNEI. With 6 bases removed from V and 5 bases from J, the gap between germline ends came to 13 bases. CDR3 in amino acids: CASRGTWGTEAFF. Written as DNA, the CDR3 is TGTGCCAGCAGGGGGACTTGGGGAACTGAAGCTTTCTTT.

CDR3 residues: CASRSSSYEQYF. The CDR3 DNA sequence: TGTGCCAGCAGGTCAAGCTCCTACGAGCAGTACTTC. V gene TRBV12-3 or TRBV12-4 combines with J gene TRBJ2-7; D gene unclear. The V end was cut by 6 bases, the J end by 0 bases, with 6 bases between. The CDR3 has 12 amino acids.

This rearrangement joins TRBV6-2 or TRBV6-3 to TRBJ1-5, with 7 bases matching TRBD1. V trimming: 7 bases; J trimming: 3 bases; junction bases outside the gene matches: 6. Germline V gene sequence: CDR1 MNHEY, CDR2 SVGEGT. The CDR3 covers 14 residues. CDR3 DNA sequence: TGTGCCAGCACCATTGACAGGGTCAATCAGCCCCAGCATTTT. It yields the protein CASTIDRVNQPQHF.

This clonotype was seen only a few times. V usage is TRBV5-6 and J usage is TRBJ2-5; 10 bases map to TRBD2. The CDR3 spans 16 residues. The ends lost 5 bases at V and 4 bases at J; junction bases unmatched: 11. Germline-derived CDR1 and CDR2 are SGHDT and YYEEEE. CDR3 in DNA: TGTGCCAGCAGACGGGGACTAGCGAGGGAATCAGAGACCCAGTACTTC. Amino acids: CASRRGLARESETQYF.

CDR3 residues: CASSLRVGLAGGPGNEQFF. CDR3 DNA: TGTGCCAGCAGCTTAAGGGTTGGACTAGCGGGAGGGCCGGGCAATGAGCAGTTCTTC. The chain links TRBV7-8 to TRBJ2-1; TRBD2 matches 15 bases. The CDR3 runs 19 residues. The germline V gene encodes CDR1 SGHVS and CDR2 FQNEAQ. J gave up 6 bases and V 2 bases, and 11 bases lay outside the gene matches.